This TCR beta chain comes out of a study of metastatic and nonmetastatic thyroid tumors. Turning to the study itself: Thyroid patients, malignant and benign, had repertoires compared across blood and tumor or nodule tissue. Findings and limits, study-wide: In both blood and tumor samples, TCR beta diversity was reported significantly higher for malignant than benign nodules.

Germline V gene data show CDR1 as DFQATT and CDR2 as SNEGSKA (reference sequence). Germline trimming cut 2 bases from V and 4 bases from J; bases unmatched to any gene: 2. The CDR3 spans 13 residues. This clone was counted at least ten times. The antigen is not known. No patient received treatment before thyroid surgery. Original processing notes: A classifier of distant metastasis in papillary thyroid cancer was built from CDR3 differences (across clinicopathological groups). TCRdb used MiXCR to call clones anew from the PCR reads. None of the V and J calls come from the authors' own analysis; TCRdb made them. The table includes around 34,000 clones, 15% detected once.

J is TRBJ1-3 and V is TRBV20-1; 7 nucleotides agree with TRBD1. The source material was blood. The clonotype was recovered from a male donor with papillary thyroid cancer or a benign thyroid nodule (not recorded which). Some clones in this sample may be carry-over from other donors' samples. CDR3 region: CSARMDRGNTIYF. CDR3 DNA sequence: TGCAGTGCTAGAATGGACAGGGGAAACACCATATATTTT.